The clone carrying this T cell receptor beta chain was counted ten times or more. TCRdb processed the 5' RACE reads anew with MiXCR; each CDR3 protein has one entry. Seen here are tens of thousands of distinct CDR3 sequences, 10% to 12% observed once, and the top ten hold under 30%. The data originate from a study of T-cell memory formation after mild COVID-19. This CDR3 is 16 amino acids long. V lost 2 bases and J lost 3, with 17 bases in between. CDR1 SGDLS and CDR2 YYNGEE come from the germline V gene. The sample comprised PBMCs or a T cell subset sorted from them (not recorded which). The TCR was taken from a man aged 18 to 30 who had mild COVID-19 (a few samples of this study predate the infection). Cell type and time point are not known. The chain links TRBV9 to TRBJ2-5, with D possibly TRBD1 on 6 matching bases. The DNA of the CDR3 is TGTGCCAGCAGCGTCGAAGGCAGGGGTTGGGAAGAGACCCAGTACTTC. Protein product: CASSVEGRGWEETQYF.